The 11 T cell receptor beta chains reported below all come from one sample, sequenced in a study of CD8 T cells in ankylosing spondylitis. TCRdb redid the calling of the 5' RACE reads with MiXCR, one entry per CDR3 protein. The sample consists of under 450,000 distinct CDR3 sequences, 20% of them appearing once. The sequencing input was blood, either unsorted or a sorted T cell fraction (not recorded which). All receptors derive from a male donor with ankylosing spondylitis or in good health (not recorded which).

CDR3 in amino acids: CSAREQGLPPGHEQYF. As DNA, the CDR3 is TGCAGTGCTAGAGAGCAGGGACTACCCCCAGGCCACGAGCAGTACTTC. The rearrangement uses TRBV20-1 and TRBJ2-7; 7 bases are shared with TRBD2. Germline CDR1 and CDR2: DFQATT and SNEGSKA (reference sequence). Unmatched junction bases numbered 13, after V lost 0 bases and J lost 5 bases. This CDR3 has 16 amino acids.

The rearrangement links TRBV11-2 to TRBJ2-6; unclear D gene. With 2 bases removed from V and 0 bases from J, the gap between germline ends came to 14 bases. The CDR3 sequence is 18 residues long. Germline V gene sequence: CDR1 SGHAT, CDR2 FQNNGV. CDR3 protein: CASSLSRRLLSGANVLTF. In DNA, the CDR3 is TGTGCCAGCAGCTTAAGCAGACGACTGCTCTCTGGGGCCAACGTCCTGACTTTC.

This clonotype was counted many times. J is TRBJ1-5 and V is TRBV7-8, with a possible D match to TRBD1 (5 bases). This CDR3 contains 14 residues. Germline assignment: CDR1 SGHVS and CDR2 FQNEAQ. Trimming removed 1 base from V and 3 bases from J, with 7 bases in between. DNA for the CDR3: TGTGCCAGCAGCTTAGGGGGACCCAATCAGCCCCAGCATTTT. This encodes CASSLGGPNQPQHF.

The chain is built from TRBV6-4 and TRBJ2-3, with 12 bases fitting TRBD2. Germline V gene data show CDR1 as MRHNA and CDR2 as SNTAGT. With 6 bases clipped from V and 3 bases from J, the junction kept 4 bases outside the gene matches. The CDR3 length is 15 residues. The CDR3: CASSVTSGGTDTQYF. The CDR3 DNA reads as TGTGCCAGCAGCGTGACTAGCGGGGGAACAGATACGCAGTATTTT.

By sample fraction, this clonotype is medium-sized. The chain uses TRBV7-6 and TRBJ2-7; D is undetermined. CDR3 length equals 15 residues. Trimming shortened V by 1 base and J by 2 bases, and 12 bases separated the two germline ends. From germline, CDR1 is SGHVS and CDR2 FNYEAQ. The CDR3 DNA follows: TGTGCCAGCAGCTTAGGAGGTGGCAGAGCCTACGAGCAGTACTTC. Amino acid sequence: CASSLGGGRAYEQYF.

The rearrangement uses TRBV20-1 and TRBJ2-1; possibly TRBD2 for D (6 bases). From germline, CDR1 is DFQATT and CDR2 SNEGSKA (reference sequence). CDR3 length: 13 residues. CDR3 nucleotides: TGCCTCCGCGGGGTGATTGGCTACAATGAGCAGTTCTTC. This encodes CLRGVIGYNEQFF.

The genes are TRBV29-1 and TRBJ2-3; D might be TRBD2 (5 bases). Trimming left V 3 bases short and J 5 bases short, with 9 bases between. Looked up from germline, CDR1 is SQVTM and CDR2 is ANQGSEA. The CDR3 has 12 amino acids. In DNA, the CDR3 is TGCAGCGTTGACAGAGGGAGAGATACGCAGTATTTT. Its protein product is CSVDRGRDTQYF.

Only a few counts were recorded for this clonotype. The J gene is TRBJ2-1, the V gene TRBV29-1; D possibly uses TRBD1 or TRBD2 (6 bases each). Trimming stripped 5 bases from V and 6 bases from J, with 23 bases between. Germline V gives CDR1 SQVTM, CDR2 ANQGSEA. This CDR3 comprises 16 residues. The CDR3, as DNA: TGCAGCGTTCCACACGTGCTGGGGGGCTGGGGCAATGAGCAGTTCTTC. This gives the protein CSVPHVLGGWGNEQFF.

This chain joins TRBV7-9 and TRBJ2-7; D is ambiguous. V lost 5 bases to trimming and J lost 2 bases, with 10 bases between them. The germline V gene has CDR1 SEHNR and CDR2 FQNEAQ (reference sequence). The CDR3 loop spans 13 amino acids. CDR3 bases: TGTGCCAGCAGCATCAGTGATGCCTACGAGCAGTACTTC. Translating it yields CASSISDAYEQYF.

This rearrangement joins TRBV7-8 to TRBJ1-1; tentatively, D is TRBD1 (6 bases). This CDR3 is built from 14 residues. V shed 4 bases and J shed 4 bases, with 13 bases lying between them. Germline assignment: CDR1 SGHVS and CDR2 FQNEAQ. The CDR3 region is CASSSTGWGTEAFF. The CDR3, as DNA: TGTGCCAGCAGCTCGACAGGTTGGGGCACTGAAGCTTTCTTT.

The gene calls are TRBV20-1 and TRBJ1-6; 7 positions agree with TRBD1. The V segment lost 3 bases and the J segment 7 bases; nucleotides outside the gene matches: 6. Germline CDR1 DFQATT, CDR2 SNEGSKA (reference sequence). CDR3 length equals 14 residues. Here the CDR3 DNA reads TGCAGTGCTAGGAAGGGGGCCGAGAATTCACCCCTCCACTTT. Encoded protein: CSARKGAENSPLHF.